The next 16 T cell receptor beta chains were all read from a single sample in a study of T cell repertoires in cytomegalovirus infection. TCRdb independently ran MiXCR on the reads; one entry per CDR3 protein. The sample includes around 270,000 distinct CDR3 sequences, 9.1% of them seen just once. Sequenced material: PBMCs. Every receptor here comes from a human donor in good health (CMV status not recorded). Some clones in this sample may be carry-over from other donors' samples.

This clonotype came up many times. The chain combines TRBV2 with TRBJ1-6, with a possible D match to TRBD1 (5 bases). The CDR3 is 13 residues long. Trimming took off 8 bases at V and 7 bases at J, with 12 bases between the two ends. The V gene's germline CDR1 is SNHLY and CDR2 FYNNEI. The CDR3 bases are TGTGCCAGCCAAGACTACAGGAATTCACCCCTCCACTTT. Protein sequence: CASQDYRNSPLHF.

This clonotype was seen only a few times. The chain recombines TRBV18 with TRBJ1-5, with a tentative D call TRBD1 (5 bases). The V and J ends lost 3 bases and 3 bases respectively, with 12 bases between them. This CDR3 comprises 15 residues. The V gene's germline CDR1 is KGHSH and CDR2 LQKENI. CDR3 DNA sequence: TGTGCCAGCTCACCGGGGGGTTTTGCCAATCAGCCCCAGCATTTT. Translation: CASSPGGFANQPQHF.

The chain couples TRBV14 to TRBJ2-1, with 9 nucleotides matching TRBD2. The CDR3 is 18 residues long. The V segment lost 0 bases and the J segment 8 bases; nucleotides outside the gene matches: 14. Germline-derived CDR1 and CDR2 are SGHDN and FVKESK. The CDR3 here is CASSQDWVGGRAPDEQFF. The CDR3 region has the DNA TGTGCCAGCAGCCAAGATTGGGTAGGCGGGAGGGCTCCCGATGAGCAGTTCTTC.

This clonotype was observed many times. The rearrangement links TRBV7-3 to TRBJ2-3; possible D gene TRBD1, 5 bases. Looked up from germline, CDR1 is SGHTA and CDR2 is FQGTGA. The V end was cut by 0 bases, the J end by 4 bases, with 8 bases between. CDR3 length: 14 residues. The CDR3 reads CASSLTGVSDTQYF. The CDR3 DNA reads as TGTGCCAGCAGCTTAACAGGGGTCTCAGATACGCAGTATTTT. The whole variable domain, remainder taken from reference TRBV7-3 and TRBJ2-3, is GAGVSQTPSNKVTEKGKYVELRCDPISGHTALYWYRQSLGQGPEFLIYFQGTGAADDSGLPNDRFFAVRPEGSVSTLKIQRTERGDSAVYLCASSLTGVSDTQYFGPGTRLTVL.

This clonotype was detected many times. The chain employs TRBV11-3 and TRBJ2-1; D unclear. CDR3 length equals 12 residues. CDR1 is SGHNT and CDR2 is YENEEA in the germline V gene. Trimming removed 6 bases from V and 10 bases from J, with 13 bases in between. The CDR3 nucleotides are TGTGCCAGCAGTTCAGATAATAGGGAGCAGTTCTTC. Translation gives CASSSDNREQFF.

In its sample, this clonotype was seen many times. The CDR3 protein is CASSLVLPTDTQYF. The CDR3 DNA follows: TGTGCCAGCAGTTTGGTTCTACCCACAGATACGCAGTATTTT. This chain uses TRBV12-3 or TRBV12-4 with TRBJ2-3, with D uncertain. V shed 3 bases and J shed 2 bases, with 9 bases lying between them. The length of the CDR3 is 14 residues.

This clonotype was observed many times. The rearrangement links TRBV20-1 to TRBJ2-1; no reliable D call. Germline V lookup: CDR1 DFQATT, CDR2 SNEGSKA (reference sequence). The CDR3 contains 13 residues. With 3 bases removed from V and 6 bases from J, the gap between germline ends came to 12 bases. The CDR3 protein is CSASRRVGNEQFF. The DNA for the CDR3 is TGCAGTGCTAGTCGGCGAGTGGGCAATGAGCAGTTCTTC.

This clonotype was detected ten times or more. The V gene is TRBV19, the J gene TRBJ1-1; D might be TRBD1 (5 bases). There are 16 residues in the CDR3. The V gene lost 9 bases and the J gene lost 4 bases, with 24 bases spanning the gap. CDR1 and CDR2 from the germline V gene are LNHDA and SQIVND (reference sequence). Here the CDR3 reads CASHGGSLVGGTEAFF. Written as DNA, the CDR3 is TGTGCCAGCCATGGGGGGTCCCTCGTGGGTGGCACTGAAGCTTTCTTT.

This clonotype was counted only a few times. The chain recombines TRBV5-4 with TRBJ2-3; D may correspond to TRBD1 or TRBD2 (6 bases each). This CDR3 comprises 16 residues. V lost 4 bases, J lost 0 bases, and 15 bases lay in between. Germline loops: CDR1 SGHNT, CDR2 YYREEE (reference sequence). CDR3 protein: CASSPGGATSTDTQYF. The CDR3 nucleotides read TGTGCCAGCAGCCCCGGGGGCGCGACTAGCACAGATACGCAGTATTTT.

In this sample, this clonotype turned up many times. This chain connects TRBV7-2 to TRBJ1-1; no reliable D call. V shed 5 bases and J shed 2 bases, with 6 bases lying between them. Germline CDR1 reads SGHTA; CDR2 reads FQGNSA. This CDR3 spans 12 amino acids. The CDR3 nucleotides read TGTGCCAGCAGCCACACAAACACTGAAGCTTTCTTT. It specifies CASSHTNTEAFF.

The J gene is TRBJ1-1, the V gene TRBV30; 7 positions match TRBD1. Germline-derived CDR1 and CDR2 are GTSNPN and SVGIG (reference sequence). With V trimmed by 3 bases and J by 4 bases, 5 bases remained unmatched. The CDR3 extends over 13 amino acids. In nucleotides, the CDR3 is TGTGCCTGGAGAAAAGACAGGGTCACTGAAGCTTTCTTT. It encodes CAWRKDRVTEAFF.

The CDR3 bases are TGTGCCAGCAGCCCGTTGGATGCAGGGGGCACTGAAGCTTTCTTT. It translates to CASSPLDAGGTEAFF. V gene TRBV5-6 combines with J gene TRBJ1-1; 7 nucleotides agree with TRBD1. Trimming at V came to 4 bases and at J to 4 bases, leaving 10 bases not matched to a gene. The germline gives CDR1 SGHDT, CDR2 YYEEEE. The CDR3 is made up of 15 amino acids.

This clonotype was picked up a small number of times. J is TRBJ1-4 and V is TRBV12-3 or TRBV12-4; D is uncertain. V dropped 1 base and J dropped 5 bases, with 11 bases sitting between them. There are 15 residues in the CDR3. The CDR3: CASSLVGPANEKLFF. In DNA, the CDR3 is TGTGCCAGCAGTTTAGTCGGTCCTGCGAATGAAAAACTGTTTTTT.

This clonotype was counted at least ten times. CDR3 loop: CASSLRQANTEAFF. The CDR3 bases are TGTGCCAGCAGCTTACGACAGGCGAACACTGAAGCTTTCTTT. V and J are TRBV7-8 and TRBJ1-1, with D tentatively TRBD1 (6 bases). V lost 2 bases, J lost 1 base, and 8 bases lay in between. The germline V gene has CDR1 SGHVS and CDR2 FQNEAQ. The length of the CDR3 is 14 residues.

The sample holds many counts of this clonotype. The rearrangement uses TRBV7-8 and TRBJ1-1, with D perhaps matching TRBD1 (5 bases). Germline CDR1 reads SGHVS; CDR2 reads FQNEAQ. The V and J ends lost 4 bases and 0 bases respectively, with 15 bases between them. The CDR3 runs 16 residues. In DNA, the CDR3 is TGTGCCAGCAGCTCATCGATTGGACAAGTGAACACTGAAGCTTTCTTT. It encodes CASSSSIGQVNTEAFF. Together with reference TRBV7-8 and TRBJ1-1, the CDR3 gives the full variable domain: GAGVSQSPRYKVAKRGQDVALRCDPISGHVSLFWYQQALGQGPEFLTYFQNEAQLDKSGLPSDRFFAERPEGSVSTLKIQRTQQEDSAVYLCASSSSIGQVNTEAFFGQGTRLTVV.

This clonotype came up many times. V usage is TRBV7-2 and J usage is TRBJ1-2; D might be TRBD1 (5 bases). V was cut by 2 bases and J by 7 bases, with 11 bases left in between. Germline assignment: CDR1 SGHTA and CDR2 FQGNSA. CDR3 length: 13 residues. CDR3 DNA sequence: TGTGCCAGCAGCTTAATCGCAGGGCCTGGCTACACCTTC. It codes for CASSLIAGPGYTF.